Sequencing of this T cell receptor (beta chain) was carried out in a study of T cell responses to AZD1222 COVID-19 vaccine. Overall study results and limits: Two doses of AZD1222 preceded a rise in Spike-specific TCR breadth and depth. Seropositive status at baseline applied to only 6 or 7 AZD1222 recipients. Regions left unmutated in variants are reportedly the target of nearly half of spike-specific TCRs. Spike as a whole was targeted by vaccine-associated CD4 TCRs, dominant at 160-218 and 743-854.

With 3 bases clipped from V and 6 bases from J, the junction kept 5 bases outside the gene matches. The germline V gene has CDR1 KGHDR and CDR2 SFDVKD. The CDR3 is 15 amino acids. Comment on this clone: The antigen remains undetermined.

Only in-frame clones appear in the TCRdb table, and some are missing; sequencing was by immunoSEQ multiplex PCR. The sample includes approximately 150,000 clones, about nine tenths of them seen just once. The sequenced sample was peripheral blood, obtained 28 days after the second AZD1222 dose. The clonotype comes from an adult who received the AZD1222 COVID-19 vaccine. The rearrangement links TRBV24-1 to TRBJ1-5; 9 positions agree with TRBD1. CDR3 region: CATSDGGQGFQPQHF. For the CDR3, the DNA is TGTGCCACCAGTGATGGGGGACAGGGCTTTCAGCCCCAGCATTTT.